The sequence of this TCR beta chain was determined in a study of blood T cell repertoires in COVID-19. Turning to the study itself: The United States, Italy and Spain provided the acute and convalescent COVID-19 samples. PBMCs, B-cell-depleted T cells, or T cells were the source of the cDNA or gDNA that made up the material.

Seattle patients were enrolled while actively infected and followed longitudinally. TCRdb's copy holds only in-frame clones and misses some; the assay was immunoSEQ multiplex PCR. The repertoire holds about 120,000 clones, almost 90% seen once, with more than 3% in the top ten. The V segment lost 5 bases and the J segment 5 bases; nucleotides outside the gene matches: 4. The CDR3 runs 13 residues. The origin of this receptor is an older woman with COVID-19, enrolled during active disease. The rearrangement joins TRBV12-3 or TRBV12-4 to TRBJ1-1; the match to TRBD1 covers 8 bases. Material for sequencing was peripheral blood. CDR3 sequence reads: CASSVTGGTEAFF. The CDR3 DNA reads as TGTGCCAGCAGTGTCACAGGGGGGACTGAAGCTTTCTTT.